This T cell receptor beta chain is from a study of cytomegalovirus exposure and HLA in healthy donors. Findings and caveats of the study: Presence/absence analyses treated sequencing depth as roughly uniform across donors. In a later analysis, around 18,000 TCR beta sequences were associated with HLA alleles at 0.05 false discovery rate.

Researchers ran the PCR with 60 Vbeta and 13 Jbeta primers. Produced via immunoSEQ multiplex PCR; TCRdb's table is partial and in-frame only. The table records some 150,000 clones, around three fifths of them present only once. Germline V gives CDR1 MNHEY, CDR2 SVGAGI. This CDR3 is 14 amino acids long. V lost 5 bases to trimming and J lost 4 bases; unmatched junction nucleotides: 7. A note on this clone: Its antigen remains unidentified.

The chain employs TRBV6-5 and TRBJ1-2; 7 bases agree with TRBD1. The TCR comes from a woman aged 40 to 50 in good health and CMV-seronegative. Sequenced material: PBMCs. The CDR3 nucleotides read TGTGCCAGCAGTGTGGACAGGATGCTCTATGGCTACACCTTC. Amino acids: CASSVDRMLYGYTF.